What follows describes a single T cell receptor beta chain. The antigen is undetermined. Assay: immunoSEQ multiplex PCR; the TCRdb copy retains only in-frame clones and omits some. Among around 130,000 clones, just over 90% were seen once, and the ten largest hold over 0.15%. The sample belongs to a study of graft-versus-host responses after intestinal transplantation. The V segment lost 2 bases and the J segment 0 bases; nucleotides outside the gene matches: 3. Germline V gene sequence: CDR1 SGHNT, CDR2 YYREEE (reference sequence). There are 15 residues in the CDR3. Study results and caveats: Recipient marrow contained GvH clones, some of which appeared first in ileum or blood. Across patients carrying graft-donor T cell macrochimerism, allografts held high graft-versus-host to host-versus-graft clonal ratios. An association linked early post-transplant HvG declines with peak circulating GvH clone levels.

This chain links TRBV5-4 with TRBJ2-3; 7 bases fit TRBD1. The source is a human donor who received an intestinal transplant. Sequenced here: unstimulated CD4+ T cells sorted from spleen or lymph node cells, sampled before intestinal transplant. CDR3 sequence (DNA): TGTGCCAGCAGCTTTTCGGGACAGAGCACAGATACGCAGTATTTT. Its protein product is CASSFSGQSTDTQYF.